The 25 T cell receptor beta chains reported below all come from one sample, sequenced in a study of human T cells and chemical hapten exposure. Time point here: pre-sensitization, week 0. The treatment is: therapeutic diphenylcyclopropenone sensitization with weekly scalp DPC. TCRdb reprocessed the RACE reads with MiXCR, giving one entry per CDR3 protein. The sample holds around 200,000 distinct CDR3 sequences, more than 25% seen once. The sample in question was whole blood, obtained in connection with sensitization to the hapten diphenylcyclopropenone (DPC). The receptors shown here come from a woman aged 30 to 39 with alopecia areata. Some clones in this sample may be carry-over from other donors' samples.

This clonotype was seen more than once but under ten times. The J gene is TRBJ2-7, the V gene TRBV28, with a tentative D call TRBD2 (5 bases). The CDR3 has 15 amino acids. Trimming shortened V by 3 bases and J by 1 base, and 13 bases separated the two germline ends. Per the germline V gene, CDR1 is MDHEN and CDR2 is SYDVKM. CDR3 bases: TGTGCCAGCAGTTTCGGGGATAGATTATCCTACGAGCAGTACTTC. It encodes CASSFGDRLSYEQYF. Variable domain in full (rest from reference TRBV28 and TRBJ2-7): DVKVTQSSRYLVKRTGEKVFLECVQDMDHENMFWYRQDPGLGLRLIYFSYDVKMKEKGDIPEGYSVSREKKERFSLILESASTNQTSMYLCASSFGDRLSYEQYFGPGTRLTVT.

J is TRBJ2-6 and V is TRBV28; D unclear. The V gene lost 5 bases and the J gene lost 7 bases, with 18 bases spanning the gap. Germline V CDR1 and CDR2: MDHEN, SYDVKM. This CDR3 has 16 residues. The CDR3 sequence: CASSLGLRGLANVLTF. The CDR3 coding sequence is TGTGCCAGCAGTCTAGGGCTGCGCGGCCTCGCCAACGTCCTGACTTTC.

The chain joins TRBV7-2 to TRBJ2-5; D remains unclear. The V gene's germline CDR1 is SGHTA and CDR2 FQGNSA. There are 15 residues in the CDR3. V shed 0 bases and J shed 1 base, with 9 bases lying between them. This CDR3 reads CASSLAPGLQETQYF. Written as DNA, the CDR3 is TGTGCCAGCAGCTTAGCTCCGGGCCTCCAAGAGACCCAGTACTTC.

This clonotype was seen a handful of times. The chain recombines TRBV29-1 with TRBJ2-7; 11 nucleotides align to TRBD2. Germline lookup yields CDR1 SQVTM and CDR2 ANQGSEA. There are 13 residues in the CDR3. J lost 2 bases, V lost 6 bases, and 3 bases had no gene match. The CDR3 bases are TGCAGCGTCGGGACTAGCGGACCCTACGAGCAGTACTTC. Translated: CSVGTSGPYEQYF.

The rearrangement joins TRBV28 to TRBJ1-6; D is unclear. The CDR3 runs to 12 residues. Looked up from germline, CDR1 is MDHEN and CDR2 is SYDVKM. Trimming removed 2 bases from V and 13 bases from J, with 9 bases in between. The chain's CDR3 is CASSLVSRPLHF. CDR3 nucleotides: TGTGCCAGCAGTTTAGTTTCGAGGCCCCTCCACTTT.

J is TRBJ2-4 and V is TRBV7-9; 10 bases match TRBD2. Germline assignment: CDR1 SEHNR and CDR2 FQNEAQ (reference sequence). This CDR3 contains 16 residues. Trimming took 2 bases from V and 6 from J; bases not matched to a gene: 7. The CDR3 loop is CASSLKGLADGNIQYF. The CDR3 DNA reads TGTGCCAGCAGCTTAAAAGGACTAGCGGACGGAAACATTCAGTACTTC.

The V gene is TRBV10-3, the J gene TRBJ2-5; 10 bases agree with TRBD2. There are 13 residues in the CDR3. Germline V lookup: CDR1 ENHRY, CDR2 SYGVKD. Trimming removed 10 bases from V and 5 bases from J; junction bases left unmatched: 7. CDR3 sequence (DNA): TGTGCCACTCTAGCGGGAGTTGAGGAGACCCAGTACTTC. This gives the protein CATLAGVEETQYF.

The chain combines TRBV4-1 with TRBJ2-3, with 8 bases that match TRBD2. The CDR3 contains 16 residues. The germline gives CDR1 MGHRA, CDR2 YSYEKL. Trimming at V came to 3 bases and at J to 1 base, leaving 6 bases not matched to a gene. CDR3: CASSQAGTRGTDTQYF. In nucleotides, the CDR3 is TGCGCCAGCAGCCAGGCCGGGACTAGGGGCACAGATACGCAGTATTTT.

The rearrangement links TRBV29-1 to TRBJ2-7; no firm D call. The CDR3 contains 13 residues. V was trimmed by 6 bases and J by 0 bases, leaving 12 bases between them. Germline CDR1 SQVTM, CDR2 ANQGSEA. The CDR3 spells CSVSPEDSYEQYF. CDR3 bases: TGCAGCGTCTCTCCCGAAGACTCCTACGAGCAGTACTTC.

The J gene is TRBJ2-5, the V gene TRBV7-9; D is perhaps TRBD2 (5 bases). CDR3 length equals 13 residues. V lost 2 bases and J lost 4, with 8 bases in between. Per germline, CDR1 SEHNR and CDR2 FQNEAQ (reference sequence). CDR3 region: CASSLLEGETQYF. The CDR3 DNA sequence: TGTGCCAGCAGCTTATTAGAGGGAGAGACCCAGTACTTC.

The chain uses TRBV10-3 and TRBJ2-3; 8 nucleotides agree with TRBD2. CDR3 length: 15 residues. V lost 7 bases and J lost 1; bases outside the gene matches: 7. Germline-derived CDR1 and CDR2 are ENHRY and SYGVKD. This CDR3 is CAITTGRGGTDTQYF. CDR3 coding DNA: TGTGCCATCACTACGGGGCGGGGGGGCACAGATACGCAGTATTTT.

This clonotype was recorded many times. This chain links TRBV20-1 with TRBJ2-5, with a possible D match to TRBD1 (5 bases). Trimming shortened V by 3 bases and J by 1 base, and 6 bases separated the two germline ends. Germline V CDR1 and CDR2: DFQATT, SNEGSKA (reference sequence). This CDR3 region has 12 residues. The CDR3 DNA is TGCAGTGCTAGGGGGCCCCAAGAGACCCAGTACTTC. It specifies CSARGPQETQYF.

This chain connects TRBV5-6 to TRBJ2-7; no definite D call. This CDR3 has 13 residues. CDR1 and CDR2 (germline): SGHDT, YYEEEE. The V and J ends lost 2 bases and 3 bases respectively, with 9 bases between them. Written as DNA, the CDR3 is TGTGCCAGCAGCTTATCACAGTTCTACGAGCAGTACTTC. Amino acid sequence: CASSLSQFYEQYF.

This chain connects TRBV25-1 to TRBJ2-3; 7 bases match TRBD2. The CDR3 extends over 16 amino acids. V dropped 1 base and J dropped 2; count of bases not matched to a gene: 6. The germline gives CDR1 MGHDK, CDR2 SYGVNS. CDR3: CASSEFVGGPTDTQYF. The CDR3 DNA reads TGTGCCAGCAGTGAATTTGTGGGAGGGCCCACAGATACGCAGTATTTT. The entire variable domain, with the rest obtained from reference TRBV25-1 and TRBJ2-3, is as follows: EADIYQTPRYLVIGTGKKITLECSQTMGHDKMYWYQQDPGMELHLIHYSYGVNSTEKGDLSSESTVSRIRTEHFPLTLESARPSHTSQYLCASSEFVGGPTDTQYFGPGTRLTVL.

A few counts support this clonotype. Here the CDR3 reads CASSLVTHSTDTQYF. The CDR3 DNA follows: TGTGCCAGCAGCTTAGTTACACATAGCACAGATACGCAGTATTTT. The chain carries TRBV7-2 and TRBJ2-3; no definite D call. Germline lookup yields CDR1 SGHTA and CDR2 FQGNSA. The V gene lost 1 base and the J gene lost 0 bases, with 8 bases spanning the gap. The CDR3 has 15 amino acids.

The rearrangement links TRBV29-1 to TRBJ1-4; no clear D. Trimming shortened V by 1 base and J by 8 bases, and 11 bases separated the two germline ends. The CDR3 consists of 13 residues. Germline V gene data show CDR1 as SQVTM and CDR2 as ANQGSEA. CDR3 sequence: CSVEGTGSEKLFF. CDR3 nucleotide sequence: TGCAGCGTTGAAGGGACCGGATCCGAAAAACTGTTTTTT.

In its sample, this clonotype was seen many times. This chain joins TRBV4-3 and TRBJ2-6; no clear D gene. This CDR3 spans 16 amino acids. Trimming stripped 0 bases from V and 1 base from J, with 7 bases between. Germline V gene lookup returns CDR1 LGHNA and CDR2 YSLEER. The CDR3 loop reads CASSQDSLSGANVLTF. DNA of the CDR3: TGCGCCAGCAGCCAAGACAGTCTTTCTGGGGCCAACGTCCTGACTTTC.

The chain uses TRBV2 and TRBJ1-4; D may be TRBD1 (5 bases). Germline-derived CDR1 and CDR2 are SNHLY and FYNNEI. The CDR3 totals 14 residues. The V end lost 5 bases, the J end lost 2 bases, and 9 bases lay between the germline ends. The CDR3 loop reads CASSTGTTNEKLFF. Written as DNA, the CDR3 is TGTGCCAGCAGTACAGGCACGACTAATGAAAAACTGTTTTTT.

This clonotype was observed a few times. The chain is built from TRBV28 and TRBJ2-2, with D possibly TRBD2 on 6 matching bases. CDR1 and CDR2 (germline): MDHEN, SYDVKM. The CDR3 has 15 amino acids. The germline V and J ends were trimmed by 5 bases and 2 bases, with 12 bases remaining between them. The CDR3 sequence: CASSPRGTNTGELFF. The CDR3 bases are TGTGCCAGCAGTCCTCGGGGGACTAACACCGGGGAGCTGTTTTTT.

This clonotype has only a few counts. The chain combines TRBV6-6 with TRBJ1-5; 10 bases map to TRBD1. Germline CDR1 is MNHNY and CDR2 is SVGAGI (reference sequence). The CDR3 sequence is 14 residues long. J was trimmed by 5 bases and V by 9 bases; bases with no gene match: 7. CDR3 region: CASGGTGDYQPQHF. In nucleotides, the CDR3 is TGTGCCAGTGGGGGGACAGGGGACTATCAGCCCCAGCATTTT.

The chain has TRBV9 and TRBJ1-6; D gene ambiguous. Trimming left V 0 bases short and J 6 bases short, with 13 bases between. This CDR3 has 16 residues. The V gene's germline CDR1 is SGDLS and CDR2 YYNGEE. CDR3 in DNA: TGTGCCAGCAGCGTAGGGTCGGGCGGAAGTAATTCACCCCTCCACTTT. Protein sequence: CASSVGSGGSNSPLHF.

The chain employs TRBV7-2 and TRBJ2-3, with D hard to call. This CDR3 spans 12 amino acids. The germline CDR1 and CDR2 sequences are SGHTA and FQGNSA. V shed 5 bases and J shed 2 bases, with 5 bases lying between them. The CDR3 coding sequence is TGTGCCAGCAGCACTTACACAGATACGCAGTATTTT. Its translation is CASSTYTDTQYF.

The rearrangement uses TRBV20-1 and TRBJ1-3; D unresolved. V lost 1 base and J lost 0, with 10 bases in between. The CDR3 runs to 15 residues. Germline V CDR1 and CDR2: DFQATT, SNEGSKA (reference sequence). The CDR3 spells CSARVVGFSGNTIYF. The CDR3 DNA sequence: TGCAGTGCTAGAGTAGTGGGGTTCTCTGGAAACACCATATATTTT.

The rearrangement links TRBV4-1 to TRBJ2-1; 14 nucleotides align to TRBD2. Unmatched junction bases numbered 2, after V lost 4 bases and J lost 3 bases. The CDR3 length is 16 residues. Germline-derived CDR1 and CDR2 are MGHRA and YSYEKL. In nucleotides, the CDR3 is TGCGCCAGCAGCCGGGGACTAGCGGGAGTCTACAATGAGCAGTTCTTC. Residues: CASSRGLAGVYNEQFF.

Ten or more counts support this clonotype. J is TRBJ1-5 and V is TRBV15, with a tentative D call TRBD1 (5 bases). The CDR3 has 15 amino acids. Trimming took 0 bases from V and 3 from J, leaving 9 bases between them. Germline V lookup: CDR1 LNHNV, CDR2 YYDKDF (reference sequence). The CDR3 loop is CATSRDLGVNQPQHF. The CDR3 nucleotides are TGTGCCACCAGCAGAGATCTGGGGGTCAATCAGCCCCAGCATTTT.